The 22 T cell receptor beta chains reported below all come from one sample, sequenced in a study of cytomegalovirus exposure and HLA in healthy donors. Both 60 Vbeta primers and 13 Jbeta primers went into the PCR. The method was immunoSEQ multiplex PCR; TCRdb's version includes in-frame clones alone and lacks a portion of them. This sample has about 110,000 clones, with around 80% found just once. The sequencing sample was made of PBMCs. Receptor source: a young woman in good health and CMV-seropositive.

This clone was detected a few times. In DNA, the CDR3 is TGTGCCACCAGCAGAGATGCGGGGGGGACACGGAGCAATCAGCCCCAGCATTTT. Its translation is CATSRDAGGTRSNQPQHF. The gene calls are TRBV15 and TRBJ1-5; possible D gene TRBD1, 6 bases. The CDR3 covers 18 residues. Germline V gene data show CDR1 as LNHNV and CDR2 as YYDKDF (reference sequence). The ends were cut back, 0 bases at V and 1 base at J, with 16 bases in the middle.

Of note for this clone: The junction departs from germline at one end; a sequencing error may be responsible. Written as DNA, the CDR3 is TGTGCCATCAGCTTAAGACCCCCGGGACAGGGGTTCGCAGATACGCAGTATTTT. It specifies CAISLRPPGQGFADTQYF. This chain uses TRBV9 with TRBJ2-3, with 10 nucleotides matching TRBD1. The germline V gene has CDR1 SGDLS and CDR2 YYNGEE. The CDR3 has 18 amino acids.

V is TRBV7-9 and J is TRBJ2-5; D uncertain. Germline CDR1 is SEHNR and CDR2 is FQNEAQ (reference sequence). The V gene lost 7 bases and the J gene lost 2 bases, with 14 bases spanning the gap. The CDR3 is 14 residues long. The CDR3 loop is CASTPRIFQETQYF. For the CDR3, the DNA is TGTGCCAGCACCCCGAGGATCTTTCAAGAGACCCAGTACTTC.

In DNA form, the CDR3 reads TGCGCCAGCAGCCCTTTTGGCGGGTTAGCGGAGACGGGAAAGCAGTACTTC. Its protein product is CASSPFGGLAETGKQYF. The J gene is TRBJ2-7, the V gene TRBV5-1, with a possible D match to TRBD2 (6 bases). Trimming left V 4 bases short and J 8 bases short, with 28 bases between. The CDR3 runs to 17 residues. From germline, CDR1 is SGHRS and CDR2 YFSETQ.

In DNA, the CDR3 is TGTGCCAGCAGCTTCAAGGTACAGGGTGCCACTGAAGCTTTCTTT. Encoded protein: CASSFKVQGATEAFF. The chain carries TRBV7-3 and TRBJ1-1, with D tentatively TRBD1 (6 bases). This CDR3 contains 15 residues. V was pared by 3 bases and J by 4 bases, with 15 bases between. Germline V gene lookup returns CDR1 SGHTA and CDR2 FQGTGA.

CDR3 nucleotides: TGTGCCAGCAGCACCTCGGGGTCTTATGGCTACACCTTC. As protein: CASSTSGSYGYTF. The chain couples TRBV7-9 to TRBJ1-2; D ambiguous. The germline V and J ends were trimmed by 5 bases and 5 bases, with 12 bases remaining between them. The CDR3 covers 13 residues. CDR1 and CDR2 (germline): SEHNR, FQNEAQ (reference sequence). The complete variable domain, with remaining parts taken from reference TRBV7-9 and TRBJ1-2, reads DTGVSQNPRHKITKRGQNVTFRCDPISEHNRLYWYRQTLGQGPEFLTYFQNEAQLEKSRLLSDRFSAERPKGSFSTLEIQRTEQGDSAMYLCASSTSGSYGYTFGSGTRLTVV.

The chain uses TRBV6-5 and TRBJ1-5, with 7 bases lining up with TRBD1. The CDR3 consists of 13 residues. The V segment lost 6 bases and the J segment 3 bases; nucleotides outside the gene matches: 2. The germline CDR1 and CDR2 sequences are MNHEY and SVGAGI. In nucleotides, the CDR3 is TGTGCCAGCAGAGACAGGGTCAATCAGCCCCAGCATTTT. It encodes CASRDRVNQPQHF.

This chain connects TRBV10-3 to TRBJ2-7; 7 nucleotides align to TRBD1. Germline CDR1 ENHRY, CDR2 SYGVKD. The junction had 7 bases not matched to a gene; V was cut back by 0 bases and J by 5 bases. This CDR3 has 15 amino acids. This chain's CDR3 is CAISESQQGIDEQYF. The CDR3 coding sequence is TGTGCCATCAGTGAGTCGCAACAGGGGATCGACGAGCAGTACTTC.

J is TRBJ2-7 and V is TRBV7-2; 10 nucleotides match TRBD2. The length of the CDR3 is 15 residues. V shed 3 bases and J 5 bases; nucleotides not matched to a gene: 7. Germline loops: CDR1 SGHTA, CDR2 FQGNSA. The CDR3 loop is CASSFLAGVPHEQYF. In DNA, the CDR3 is TGTGCCAGCAGCTTTCTAGCGGGAGTGCCTCACGAGCAGTACTTC.

The rearrangement uses TRBV12-2 and TRBJ1-1; the DNA was not compared with TRBD1, the D call given in the table. TRBV12-2 is deemed a pseudogene. The CDR3 spans 16 residues. CDR3 coding DNA: TGTGCAAGTAACCCCCCAGGGCAGGGAACGAACACTGAAGCTTTCTTT. Translating gives CASNPPGQGTNTEAFF.

This clone was seen just once. The V and J genes are TRBV27 and TRBJ2-7; 9 nucleotides line up with TRBD2. Germline values: CDR1 MNHEY, CDR2 SMNVEV (reference sequence). With V trimmed by 6 bases and J by 1 base, 7 bases remained unmatched. CDR3 length: 15 residues. The CDR3 region has the DNA TGTGCCAGCAGGGCTAGCGGGACTTTGTCCTACGAGCAGTACTTC. Amino acid sequence: CASRASGTLSYEQYF.

About this clone itself: The same CDR3 also results from other DNA sequences found in this sample. The chain employs TRBV15 and TRBJ2-5, with 9 bases lining up with TRBD1. Trimming took 3 bases from V and 2 from J; bases not matched to a gene: 1. The CDR3 length is 14 residues. Germline CDR1 is LNHNV and CDR2 is YYDKDF (reference sequence). The CDR3: CATSRDRGQETQYF. The CDR3 nucleotides read TGTGCCACCAGCAGGGACAGGGGTCAAGAGACCCAGTACTTC.

The chain recombines TRBV2 with TRBJ2-7, with 8 bases that match TRBD2. CDR1 and CDR2 from the germline V gene are SNHLY and FYNNEI. V lost 7 bases, J lost 3 bases, and 8 bases stayed unmatched. There are 14 residues in the CDR3. In nucleotides, the CDR3 is TGTGCCAGCAACCCGGGACTAGTAGGCTACGAGCAGTACTTC. Its translation is CASNPGLVGYEQYF.

The rearrangement uses TRBV5-1 and TRBJ1-2, with a possible D match to TRBD1 (6 bases). V dropped 1 base and J dropped 0 bases, with 10 bases sitting between them. CDR3 size: 15 residues. Germline lookup yields CDR1 SGHRS and CDR2 YFSETQ. CDR3 loop: CASSLRTDTNYGYTF. CDR3 bases: TGCGCCAGCAGCTTGCGGACAGACACTAACTATGGCTACACCTTC.

The gene calls are TRBV18 and TRBJ2-5; D not resolved. With 3 bases removed from V and 1 base from J, the gap between germline ends came to 3 bases. The length of the CDR3 is 12 residues. CDR1 and CDR2 from the germline V gene are KGHSH and LQKENI. The CDR3 coding sequence is TGTGCCAGCTCACCTCGCCAAGAGACCCAGTACTTC. Amino acid sequence: CASSPRQETQYF.

The genes are TRBV5-1 and TRBJ2-1, with D tentatively TRBD2 (5 bases). Trimming stripped 6 bases from V and 5 bases from J, with 15 bases between. Germline V gene data show CDR1 as SGHRS and CDR2 as YFSETQ. The CDR3 sequence is 14 residues long. The CDR3 spells CASKESGADNEQFF. CDR3 coding DNA: TGCGCCAGCAAAGAGAGCGGAGCCGACAATGAGCAGTTCTTC.

V gene TRBV6-5 combines with J gene TRBJ2-5; 9 bases fit TRBD2. CDR3 length equals 13 residues. Germline CDR1 MNHEY, CDR2 SVGAGI. Trimming took 6 bases from V and 5 from J; bases not matched to a gene: 4. This chain's CDR3 is CASRISGRETQYF. Written as DNA, the CDR3 is TGTGCCAGCAGAATAAGCGGGAGGGAGACCCAGTACTTC.

This chain connects TRBV5-4 to TRBJ1-1, with D perhaps matching TRBD1 (6 bases). CDR3 length: 14 amino acids. Germline values: CDR1 SGHNT, CDR2 YYREEE (reference sequence). Deletions cut 2 bases from V and 5 bases from J, with 13 bases between. This CDR3 reads CASSFPTGDTEAFF. CDR3 DNA sequence: TGTGCCAGCAGCTTTCCGACAGGTGATACTGAAGCTTTCTTT.

In its sample, this clone was seen once. The chain has TRBV4-1 and TRBJ2-7, with 7 bases lining up with TRBD2. V dropped 0 bases and J dropped 3; count of bases not matched to a gene: 5. The CDR3 length is 15 residues. CDR1 is MGHRA, CDR2 YSYEKL, per germline. The CDR3 region is CASSQERGSSYEQYF. The CDR3 coding sequence is TGCGCCAGCAGCCAAGAACGCGGGAGCAGCTACGAGCAGTACTTC.

V is TRBV4-1 and J is TRBJ1-2, with 9 bases aligning to TRBD1. CDR1 and CDR2 from the germline V gene are MGHRA and YSYEKL. J gave up 6 bases and V 2 bases, and 7 bases lay outside the gene matches. The CDR3 runs to 15 residues. The CDR3 loop reads CASSQITGGADGYTF. The CDR3 coding sequence is TGCGCCAGCAGCCAAATCACAGGGGGCGCGGATGGCTACACCTTC.

The chain recombines TRBV25-1 with TRBJ2-3, with D possibly matching TRBD1 (5 bases). V dropped 0 bases and J dropped 0 bases, with 7 bases sitting between them. Germline CDR1 and CDR2: MGHDK and SYGVNS. The CDR3 runs to 15 residues. The CDR3 DNA sequence: TGTGCCAGCAGTGAATACAGGGCGAGCACAGATACGCAGTATTTT. This sequence encodes CASSEYRASTDTQYF.

This clone has more than one count but fewer than ten. The CDR3 sequence: CASSLTDRVNEKLFF. The CDR3 DNA is TGTGCCAGCAGCCTGACGGACAGGGTTAATGAAAAACTGTTTTTT. This chain connects TRBV5-6 to TRBJ1-4; the match to TRBD1 covers 8 bases. The germline V gene has CDR1 SGHDT and CDR2 YYEEEE. The CDR3 extends over 15 amino acids. The V gene end was trimmed by 4 bases and the J gene end by 4 bases; junction bases not matched to a gene: 6.